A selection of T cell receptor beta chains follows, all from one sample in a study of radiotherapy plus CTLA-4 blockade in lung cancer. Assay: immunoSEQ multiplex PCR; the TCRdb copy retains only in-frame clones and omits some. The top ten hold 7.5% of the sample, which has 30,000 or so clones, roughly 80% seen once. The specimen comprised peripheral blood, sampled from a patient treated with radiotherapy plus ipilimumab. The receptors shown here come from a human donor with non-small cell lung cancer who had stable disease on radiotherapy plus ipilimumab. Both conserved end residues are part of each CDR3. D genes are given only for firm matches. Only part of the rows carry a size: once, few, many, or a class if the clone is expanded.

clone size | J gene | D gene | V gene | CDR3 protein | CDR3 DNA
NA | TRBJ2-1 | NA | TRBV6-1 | CASSESWGAKGSEQFF | TGTGCCAGCAGTGAAAGCTGGGGGGCGAAAGGAAGTGAGCAGTTCTTC
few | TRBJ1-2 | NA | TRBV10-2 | CASSESLGHGYTF | TGCGCCAGCAGTGAGTCCTTGGGGCATGGCTACACCTTC
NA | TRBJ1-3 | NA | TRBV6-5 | CASSYSRGISGNTIYF | TGTGCCAGCAGTTACTCTAGGGGTATCTCTGGAAACACCATATATTTT
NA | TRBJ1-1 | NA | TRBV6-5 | CASSYLPTVNTEAFF | TGTGCCAGCAGTTACCTTCCGACAGTGAACACTGAAGCTTTCTTT
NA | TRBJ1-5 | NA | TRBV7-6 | CASSLELNQPQHF | TGTGCCAGCAGCTTAGAGCTCAATCAGCCCCAGCATTTT
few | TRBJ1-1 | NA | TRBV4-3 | CASSQGPGGTPMNTEAFF | TGCGCCAGCAGCCAAGGTCCGGGGGGGACCCCAATGAACACTGAAGCTTTCTTT
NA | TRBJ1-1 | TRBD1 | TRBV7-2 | CASSHRATGSNTEAFF | TGTGCCAGCAGCCACCGGGCGACAGGGTCGAACACTGAAGCTTTCTTT
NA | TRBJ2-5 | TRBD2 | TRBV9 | CASSRTSGIQETQYF | TGTGCCAGCAGCAGGACTAGCGGGATCCAAGAGACCCAGTACTTC
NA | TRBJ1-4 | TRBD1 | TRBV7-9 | CASSWGTGGREKLFF | TGTGCCAGCAGCTGGGGGACAGGGGGGCGTGAAAAACTGTTTTTT
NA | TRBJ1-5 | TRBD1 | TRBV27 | CASSRDRGTQPQHF | TGTGCCAGCAGTCGCGACAGGGGTACGCAGCCCCAGCATTTT
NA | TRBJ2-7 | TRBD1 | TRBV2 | CASSGQGASYEQYF | TGTGCCAGCAGTGGACAGGGTGCATCCTACGAGCAGTACTTC
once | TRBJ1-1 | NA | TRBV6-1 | CASSEVPRHCVDTEAFF | TGTGCCAGCAGTGAAGTACCGAGACACTGTGTCGACACTGAAGCTTTCTTT
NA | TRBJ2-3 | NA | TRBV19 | CASSIPGTIGPTDTQYF | TGTGCCAGTAGTATCCCCGGCACCATTGGACCCACAGATACGCAGTATTTT
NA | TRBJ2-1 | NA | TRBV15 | CATKKGGFSYNEQFF | TGTGCCACCAAGAAAGGAGGGTTTTCCTACAATGAGCAGTTCTTC
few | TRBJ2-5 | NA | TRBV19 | CASSIWAGQETQYF | TGTGCCAGTAGTATATGGGCAGGGCAAGAGACCCAGTACTTC
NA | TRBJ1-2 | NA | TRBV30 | CAWSRLSIRGGYTF | TGTGCCTGGAGTCGGCTGTCCATCCGCGGTGGCTACACCTTC
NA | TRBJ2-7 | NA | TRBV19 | CASSTPSEQYF | TGTGCCAGTAGTACCCCCAGCGAGCAGTACTTC
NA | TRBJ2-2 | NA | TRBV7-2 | CASSLVWGGANTGELFF | TGTGCCAGCAGCTTAGTCTGGGGGGGCGCTAACACCGGGGAGCTGTTTTTT
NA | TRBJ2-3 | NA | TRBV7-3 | CASSPYPIDRLGRTDTQYF | TGTGCCAGCAGCCCCTACCCCATCGACAGGCTAGGGCGAACAGATACGCAGTATTTT
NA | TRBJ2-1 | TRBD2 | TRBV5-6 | CASSPRLAGDNEQFF | TGTGCCAGCAGCCCTCGGCTAGCGGGGGACAATGAGCAGTTCTTC
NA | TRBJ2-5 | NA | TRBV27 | CASSLTGLLRETQYF | TGTGCCAGCAGCCTTACGGGACTCCTAAGAGAGACCCAGTACTTC
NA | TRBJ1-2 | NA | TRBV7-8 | CASSLIKSRDSYGYTF | TGTGCCAGCAGCTTAATCAAGAGCAGGGACTCCTATGGCTACACCTTC
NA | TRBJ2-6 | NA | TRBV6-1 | CASKTVTGANVLTF | TGTGCCAGCAAGACTGTAACTGGGGCCAACGTCCTGACTTTC
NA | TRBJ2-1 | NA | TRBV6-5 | CASSYGGSPYNEQFF | TGTGCCAGCAGTTACGGGGGGTCCCCTTACAATGAGCAGTTCTTC
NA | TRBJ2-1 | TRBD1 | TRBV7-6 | CASSSTGIGEQFF | TGTGCCAGCAGCTCGACAGGGATTGGTGAGCAGTTCTTC
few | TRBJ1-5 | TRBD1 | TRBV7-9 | CASSWAGTGNQPQHF | TGTGCCAGCAGCTGGGCGGGGACAGGGAATCAGCCCCAGCATTTT
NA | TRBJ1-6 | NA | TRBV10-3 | CAISESRTAGSYNSPLHF | TGTGCCATCAGTGAGTCCCGGACAGCTGGGTCCTATAATTCACCCCTCCACTTT
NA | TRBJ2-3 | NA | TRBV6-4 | CASSDSIEGTDTQYF | TGTGCCAGCAGTGACTCGATAGAGGGAACAGATACGCAGTATTTT
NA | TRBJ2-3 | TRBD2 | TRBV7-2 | CASSNRLAGGSTDTQYF | TGTGCCAGCAGCAACAGACTAGCGGGGGGATCCACAGATACGCAGTATTTT
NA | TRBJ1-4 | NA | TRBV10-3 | CAISEGQDNEKLFF | TGTGCCATCAGTGAGGGGCAGGATAATGAAAAACTGTTTTTT
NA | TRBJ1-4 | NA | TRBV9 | CASSPGRGQEKLFF | TGTGCCAGCAGCCCCGGTCGGGGGCAGGAAAAACTGTTTTTT
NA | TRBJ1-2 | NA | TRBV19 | CASSTQLNRYYGYTF | TGTGCCAGTAGTACCCAATTAAACAGGTATTATGGCTACACCTTC
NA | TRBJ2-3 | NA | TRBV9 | CASSVGLPTAYTDTQYF | TGTGCCAGCAGCGTAGGACTTCCCACGGCGTACACAGATACGCAGTATTTT
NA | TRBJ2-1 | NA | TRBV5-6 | CASSEIFWDITSSYNEQFF | TGTGCCAGCAGCGAAATCTTCTGGGACATAACAAGCTCCTACAATGAGCAGTTCTTC
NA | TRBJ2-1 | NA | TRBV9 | CASDLGGPYNEQFF | TGTGCCAGCGACCTGGGGGGGCCCTACAATGAGCAGTTCTTC
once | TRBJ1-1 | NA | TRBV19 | CASSIGTTGAFF | TGTGCCAGTAGTATAGGGACGACCGGAGCTTTCTTT
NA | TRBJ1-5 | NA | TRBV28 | CASTEIKKGNQPQHF | TGTGCCAGCACTGAAATCAAGAAGGGCAATCAGCCCCAGCATTTT
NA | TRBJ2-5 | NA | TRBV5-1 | CASSLAVQSTQYF | TGCGCCAGCAGCTTGGCCGTTCAATCGACCCAGTACTTC
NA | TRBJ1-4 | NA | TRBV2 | CASSDPLTGLGEKLFF | TGTGCCAGCAGTGATCCCTTAACAGGTCTGGGTGAAAAACTGTTTTTT
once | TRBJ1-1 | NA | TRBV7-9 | CASSLESGGRTEAFF | TGTGCCAGCAGCTTAGAGTCGGGGGGCAGGACTGAAGCTTTCTTT
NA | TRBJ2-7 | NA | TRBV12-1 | CASSLPPDRGSYEQYF | TGTGCCAGCAGCTTACCACCGGACAGGGGCTCCTACGAGCAGTACTTC